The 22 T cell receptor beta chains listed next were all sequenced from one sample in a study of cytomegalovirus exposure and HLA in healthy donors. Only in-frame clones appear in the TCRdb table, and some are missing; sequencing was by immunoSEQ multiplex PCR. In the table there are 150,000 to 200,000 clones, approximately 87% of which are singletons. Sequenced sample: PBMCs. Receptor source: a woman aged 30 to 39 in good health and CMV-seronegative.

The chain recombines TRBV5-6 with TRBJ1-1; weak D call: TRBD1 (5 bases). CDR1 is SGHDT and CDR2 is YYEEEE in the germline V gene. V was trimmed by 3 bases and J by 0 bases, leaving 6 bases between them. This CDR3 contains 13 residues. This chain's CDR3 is CASSSGMNTEAFF. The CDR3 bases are TGTGCCAGCAGCTCAGGGATGAACACTGAAGCTTTCTTT.

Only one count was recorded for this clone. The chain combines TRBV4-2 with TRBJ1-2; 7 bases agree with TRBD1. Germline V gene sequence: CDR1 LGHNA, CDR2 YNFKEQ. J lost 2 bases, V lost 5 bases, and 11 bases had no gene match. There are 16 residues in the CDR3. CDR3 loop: CASSTRLGTDNYGYTF. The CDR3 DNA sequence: TGTGCCAGCAGCACTCGACTGGGGACAGACAACTATGGCTACACCTTC.

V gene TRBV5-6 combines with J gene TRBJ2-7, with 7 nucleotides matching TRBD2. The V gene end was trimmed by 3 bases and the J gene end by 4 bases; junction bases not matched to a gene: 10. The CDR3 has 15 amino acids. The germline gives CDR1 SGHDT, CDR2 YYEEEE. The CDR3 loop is CASSSLGGGPYEQYF. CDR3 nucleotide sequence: TGTGCCAGCAGCTCCCTCGGCGGGGGACCGTACGAGCAGTACTTC.

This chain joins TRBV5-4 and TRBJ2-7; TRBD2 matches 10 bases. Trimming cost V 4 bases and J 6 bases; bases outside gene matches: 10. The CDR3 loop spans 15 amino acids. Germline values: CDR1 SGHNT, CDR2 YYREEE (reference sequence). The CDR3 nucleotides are TGTGCCAGCAGCGAAACTAGCGGGGTCCACTCCGAGCAGTACTTC. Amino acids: CASSETSGVHSEQYF.

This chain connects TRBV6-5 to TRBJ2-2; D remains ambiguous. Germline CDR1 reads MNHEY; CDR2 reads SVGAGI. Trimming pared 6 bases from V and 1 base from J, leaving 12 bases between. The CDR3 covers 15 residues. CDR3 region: CASRRVSKNTGELFF. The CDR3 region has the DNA TGTGCCAGCAGACGGGTCTCCAAGAACACCGGGGAGCTGTTTTTT.

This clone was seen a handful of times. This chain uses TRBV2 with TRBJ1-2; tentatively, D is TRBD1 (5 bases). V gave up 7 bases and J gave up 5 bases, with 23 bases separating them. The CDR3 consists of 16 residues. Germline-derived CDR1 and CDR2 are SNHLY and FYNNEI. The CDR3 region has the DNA TGTGCCAGCAACGAGGGGAGGGGCCCGGGGAGTTATGGCTACACCTTC. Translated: CASNEGRGPGSYGYTF.

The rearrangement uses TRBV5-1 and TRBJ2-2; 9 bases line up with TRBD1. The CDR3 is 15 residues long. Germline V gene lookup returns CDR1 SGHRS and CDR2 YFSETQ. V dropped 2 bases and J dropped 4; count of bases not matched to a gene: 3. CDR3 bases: TGCGCCAGCAGCTTAGGACAGGGGTTCACCGGGGAGCTGTTTTTT. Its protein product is CASSLGQGFTGELFF.

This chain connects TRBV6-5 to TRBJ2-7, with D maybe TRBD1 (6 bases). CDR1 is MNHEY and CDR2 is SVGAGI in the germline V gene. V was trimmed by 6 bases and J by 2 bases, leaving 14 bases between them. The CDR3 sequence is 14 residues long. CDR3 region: CASRPGTKTYEQYF. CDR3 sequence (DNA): TGTGCCAGCAGACCAGGGACAAAGACCTACGAGCAGTACTTC.

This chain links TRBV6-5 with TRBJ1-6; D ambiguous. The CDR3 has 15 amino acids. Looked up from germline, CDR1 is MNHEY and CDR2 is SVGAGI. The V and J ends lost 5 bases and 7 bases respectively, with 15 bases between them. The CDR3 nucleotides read TGTGCCAGCAGTCTAAACCGGGTTTCAAATTCACCCCTCCACTTT. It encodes CASSLNRVSNSPLHF.

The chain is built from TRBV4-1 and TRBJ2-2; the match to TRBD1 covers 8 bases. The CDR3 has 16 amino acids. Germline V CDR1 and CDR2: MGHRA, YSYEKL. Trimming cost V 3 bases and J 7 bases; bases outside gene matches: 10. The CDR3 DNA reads TGCGCCAGCAGCCACCTAGGACAGGGTCTGATCGGGGAGCTGTTTTTT. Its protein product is CASSHLGQGLIGELFF.

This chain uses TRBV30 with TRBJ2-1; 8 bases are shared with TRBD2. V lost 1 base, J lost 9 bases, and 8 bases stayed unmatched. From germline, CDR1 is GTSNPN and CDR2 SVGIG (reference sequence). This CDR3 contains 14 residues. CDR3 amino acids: CAWSGTGGLGEQFF. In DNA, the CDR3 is TGTGCCTGGAGTGGGACGGGGGGGCTGGGTGAGCAGTTCTTC. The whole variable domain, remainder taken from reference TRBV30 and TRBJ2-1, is SQTIHQWPATLVQPVGSPLSLECTVEGTSNPNLYWYRQAAGRGLQLLFYSVGIGQISSEVPQNLSASRPQDRQFILSSKKLLLSDSGFYLCAWSGTGGLGEQFFGPGTRLTVL.

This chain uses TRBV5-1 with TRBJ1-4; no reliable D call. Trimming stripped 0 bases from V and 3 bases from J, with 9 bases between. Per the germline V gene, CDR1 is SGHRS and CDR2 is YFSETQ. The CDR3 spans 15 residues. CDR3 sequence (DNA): TGCGCCAGCAGCTTGGTTCCGGGATCTAATGAAAAACTGTTTTTT. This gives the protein CASSLVPGSNEKLFF.

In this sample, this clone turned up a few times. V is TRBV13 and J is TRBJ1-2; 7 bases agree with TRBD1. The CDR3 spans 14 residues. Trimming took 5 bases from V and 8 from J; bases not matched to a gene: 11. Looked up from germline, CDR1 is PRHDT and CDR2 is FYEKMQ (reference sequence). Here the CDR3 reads CASSAQTGLDGYTF. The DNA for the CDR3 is TGTGCCAGCAGCGCCCAGACAGGGTTGGACGGCTACACCTTC.

CDR3 protein: CASSLRGLAERFTDTQYF. The CDR3 DNA reads as TGTGCCAGCAGCTTGAGGGGACTAGCGGAGAGATTCACAGATACGCAGTATTTT. This chain joins TRBV5-4 and TRBJ2-3; TRBD2 matches at 11 bases. There are 18 residues in the CDR3. V shed 1 base, J shed 2 bases, and the junction held 9 bases outside the gene matches. CDR1 is SGHNT and CDR2 is YYREEE in the germline V gene (reference sequence).

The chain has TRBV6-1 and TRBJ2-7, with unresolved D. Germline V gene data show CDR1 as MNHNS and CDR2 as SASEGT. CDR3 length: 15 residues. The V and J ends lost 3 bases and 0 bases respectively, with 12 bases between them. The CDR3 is CASSDEAPSSYEQYF. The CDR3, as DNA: TGTGCCAGCAGTGATGAGGCACCGAGCTCCTACGAGCAGTACTTC.

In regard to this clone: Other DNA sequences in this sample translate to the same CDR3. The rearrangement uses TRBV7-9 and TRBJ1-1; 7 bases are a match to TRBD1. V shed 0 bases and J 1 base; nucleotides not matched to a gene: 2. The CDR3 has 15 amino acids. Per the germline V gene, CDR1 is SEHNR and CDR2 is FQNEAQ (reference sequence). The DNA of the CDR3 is TGTGCCAGCAGCTTAGCGCAGGGGGGGAACACTGAAGCTTTCTTT. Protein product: CASSLAQGGNTEAFF.

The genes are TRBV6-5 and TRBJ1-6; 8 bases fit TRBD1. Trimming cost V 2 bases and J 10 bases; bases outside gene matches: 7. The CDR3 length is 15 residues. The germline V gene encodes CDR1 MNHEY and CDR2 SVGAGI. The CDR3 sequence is CASSYSQGAESPLHF. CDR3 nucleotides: TGTGCCAGCAGTTACAGTCAGGGGGCGGAATCACCCCTCCACTTT.

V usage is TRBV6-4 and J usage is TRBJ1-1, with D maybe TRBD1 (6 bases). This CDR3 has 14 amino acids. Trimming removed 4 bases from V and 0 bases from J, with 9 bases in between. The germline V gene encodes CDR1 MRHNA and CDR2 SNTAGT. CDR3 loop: CASSATGLNTEAFF. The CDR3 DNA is TGTGCCAGCAGTGCGACAGGATTGAACACTGAAGCTTTCTTT.

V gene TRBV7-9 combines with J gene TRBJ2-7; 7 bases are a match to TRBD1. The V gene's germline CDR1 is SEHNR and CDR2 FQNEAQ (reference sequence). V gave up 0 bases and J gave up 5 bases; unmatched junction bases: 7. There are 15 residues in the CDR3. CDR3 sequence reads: CASSLATGNVDEQYF. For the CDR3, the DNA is TGTGCCAGCAGCTTAGCGACAGGGAATGTGGACGAGCAGTACTTC. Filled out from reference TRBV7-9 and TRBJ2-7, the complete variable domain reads DTGVSQNPRHKITKRGQNVTFRCDPISEHNRLYWYRQTLGQGPEFLTYFQNEAQLEKSRLLSDRFSAERPKGSFSTLEIQRTEQGDSAMYLCASSLATGNVDEQYFGPGTRLTVT.

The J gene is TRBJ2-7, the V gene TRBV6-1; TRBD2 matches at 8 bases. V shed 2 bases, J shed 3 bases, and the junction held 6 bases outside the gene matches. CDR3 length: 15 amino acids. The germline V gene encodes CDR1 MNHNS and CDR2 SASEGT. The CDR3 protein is CASSELAGEGYEQYF. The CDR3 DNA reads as TGTGCCAGCAGTGAACTAGCGGGTGAAGGCTACGAGCAGTACTTC.

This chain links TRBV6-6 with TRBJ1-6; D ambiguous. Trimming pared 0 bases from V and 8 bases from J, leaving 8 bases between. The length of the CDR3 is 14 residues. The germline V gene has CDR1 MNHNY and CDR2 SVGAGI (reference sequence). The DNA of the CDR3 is TGTGCCAGCAGTTACTCATACAGTGATTCACCCCTCCACTTT. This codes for CASSYSYSDSPLHF.

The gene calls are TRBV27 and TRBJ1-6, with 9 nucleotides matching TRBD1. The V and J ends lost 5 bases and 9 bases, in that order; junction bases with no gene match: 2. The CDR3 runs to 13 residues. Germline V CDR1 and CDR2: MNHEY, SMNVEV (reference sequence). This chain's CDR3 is CASSRQGGSPLHF. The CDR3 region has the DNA TGTGCCAGCAGTAGACAGGGGGGTTCACCCCTCCACTTT.